These 30 T cell receptor beta chains were sequenced from one sample in a study of graft-versus-host responses after intestinal transplantation. Antigens for these TCRs are unknown. Data came from immunoSEQ multiplex PCR; TCRdb stores just in-frame clones and leaves some out. The profile shows approximately 49,000 clones, more than 70% of them singletons. The sequenced sample was unstimulated CD4+ T cells sorted from spleen or lymph node cells, obtained before transplant. These receptors were collected from a human donor who was the organ donor for an intestinal transplant.

CDR3 sequence (DNA): TGCGCCAGCAGCTTGGCGGGCGAGCAGTACTTC. Amino acid sequence: CASSLAGEQYF. This chain links TRBV5-1 with TRBJ2-7; D ambiguous. Germline V gene lookup returns CDR1 SGHRS and CDR2 YFSETQ. The CDR3 extends over 11 amino acids. V lost 0 bases and J lost 6, with 4 bases in between.

The V and J genes are TRBV7-3 and TRBJ2-5; weak D call: TRBD2 (6 bases). Per germline, CDR1 SGHTA and CDR2 FQGTGA. This CDR3 has 15 residues. The ends were cut back, 4 bases at V and 4 bases at J, with 16 bases in the middle. DNA of the CDR3: TGTGCCAGCAGCTCCTTTGGGGGGTTCACAGAGACCCAGTACTTC. Translated: CASSSFGGFTETQYF.

This chain's CDR3 is CASSLGGLAGYNEQFF. CDR3 sequence (DNA): TGTGCCAGCAGCCTGGGTGGGCTAGCGGGATACAATGAGCAGTTCTTC. The chain combines TRBV28 with TRBJ2-1; 9 nucleotides match TRBD2. CDR3 length: 16 residues. The germline V gene encodes CDR1 MDHEN and CDR2 SYDVKM. The J segment lost 4 bases and the V segment lost 6 bases, leaving 10 bases of the junction unmatched.

V usage is TRBV28 and J usage is TRBJ1-2, with D hard to call. CDR1 is MDHEN, CDR2 SYDVKM, per germline. The V and J ends lost 5 bases and 0 bases respectively, with 16 bases between them. This CDR3 has 16 residues. CDR3 coding DNA: TGTGCCAGCAGTCCCGGCGGTGGGTGGGCTAACTATGGCTACACCTTC. It is translated as CASSPGGGWANYGYTF.

This clone has only one observation. The CDR3 nucleotides read TGTGCCAGCAGCTTAGCTGGCGGGGCGAACACCGGGGAGCTGTTTTTT. Translating gives CASSLAGGANTGELFF. This chain uses TRBV7-2 with TRBJ2-2; TRBD2 might be the D (6 bases). The length of the CDR3 is 16 residues. Germline values: CDR1 SGHTA, CDR2 FQGNSA. V lost 0 bases and J 0 bases, leaving 8 bases between the germline ends.

The V call is TRBV4-2, the J call TRBJ2-1; 7 nucleotides match TRBD1. The CDR3 has 16 residues. CDR1 LGHNA and CDR2 YNFKEQ come from the germline V gene. V shed 3 bases, J shed 0 bases, and the junction held 5 bases outside the gene matches. For the CDR3, the DNA is TGTGCCAGCAGCCAGCGGACAGGTAGCTCCTACAATGAGCAGTTCTTC. Translation gives CASSQRTGSSYNEQFF.

The chain employs TRBV28 and TRBJ2-3; no definite D call. V lost 5 bases and J lost 3, with 15 bases in between. Germline CDR1 MDHEN, CDR2 SYDVKM. CDR3 length: 15 amino acids. CDR3 coding DNA: TGTGCCAGCAGTCCCTCCCCAGCGCCGACAGATACGCAGTATTTT. Translation: CASSPSPAPTDTQYF.

V and J are TRBV18 and TRBJ2-5; D unresolved. V was trimmed by 4 bases and J by 1 base, leaving 4 bases between them. CDR3 length: 12 amino acids. Per the germline V gene, CDR1 is KGHSH and CDR2 is LQKENI. The CDR3: CASSLVQETQYF. The CDR3, as DNA: TGTGCCAGCTCACTAGTCCAAGAGACCCAGTACTTC.

V usage is TRBV18 and J usage is TRBJ1-2; 10 bases fit TRBD1. Germline V gene lookup returns CDR1 KGHSH and CDR2 LQKENI. The ends lost 6 bases at V and 2 bases at J; junction bases unmatched: 18. The CDR3 contains 19 residues. The CDR3 region has the DNA TGTGCCAGCTCGCTTTTTTTGCCGGGACAGGGGACGCCGAACTATGGCTACACCTTC. It specifies CASSLFLPGQGTPNYGYTF.

The chain uses TRBV28 and TRBJ2-5; D is undetermined. The closer fit of TRBJ2-7 to the DNA end suggests the J call may be wrong. Looked up from germline, CDR1 is MDHEN and CDR2 is SYDVKM. There are 14 residues in the CDR3. The CDR3 nucleotides read TGTGCCAGCAGTTTAGGCTCAGGCTCCTACGAGCAGTACTTC. It codes for CASSLGSGSYEQYF.

The table lists this clone with a few counts. CDR3 sequence: CASSQVRTGAYEQYF. Here the CDR3 DNA reads TGCGCCAGCAGCCAAGTTCGGACAGGGGCCTACGAGCAGTACTTC. The chain recombines TRBV4-1 with TRBJ2-7; 9 positions agree with TRBD1. The J segment lost 2 bases and the V segment lost 1 base, leaving 3 bases of the junction unmatched. The CDR3 covers 15 residues. The germline CDR1 and CDR2 sequences are MGHRA and YSYEKL.

The V and J genes are TRBV5-8 and TRBJ1-1; 10 bases fit TRBD1. Trimming at V came to 0 bases and at J to 11 bases, leaving 10 bases not matched to a gene. The CDR3 is made up of 15 amino acids. Germline V gene sequence: CDR1 SGHTS, CDR2 YDEGEE. The CDR3 DNA reads TGTGCCAGCAGCTTGGGGGACAGGGGAATTAATAGGGCTTTCTTT. Translating it yields CASSLGDRGINRAFF. Supplemented by reference TRBV5-8 and TRBJ1-1, the full variable domain reads EAGVTQSPTHLIKTRGQQATLRCSPISGHTSVYWYQQALGLGLQFLLWYDEGEERNRGNFPPRFSGRQFPNYSSELNVNALELEDSALYLCASSLGDRGINRAFFGQGTRLTVV.

The rearrangement links TRBV19 to TRBJ1-4, with 7 bases lining up with TRBD1. This CDR3 has 14 residues. Per the germline V gene, CDR1 is LNHDA and CDR2 is SQIVND (reference sequence). The ends lost 5 bases at V and 5 bases at J; junction bases unmatched: 5. Written as DNA, the CDR3 is TGTGCCAGTAGTCTAGGGGGCGGAAATGAAAAACTGTTTTTT. It is translated as CASSLGGGNEKLFF.

The gene calls are TRBV7-2 and TRBJ1-2; TRBD1 matches at 11 bases. The germline gives CDR1 SGHTA, CDR2 FQGNSA. With 4 bases clipped from V and 3 bases from J, the junction kept 4 bases outside the gene matches. The CDR3 totals 15 residues. The DNA of the CDR3 is TGTGCCAGCAGCTCCGGACAGGGGGCGGACTATGGCTACACCTTC. Residues: CASSSGQGADYGYTF. Full variable domain (remainder filled in from reference TRBV7-2 and TRBJ1-2): GAGVSQSPSNKVTEKGKDVELRCDPISGHTALYWYRQSLGQGLEFLIYFQGNSAPDKSGLPSDRFSAERTGGSVSTLTIQRTQQEDSAVYLCASSSGQGADYGYTFGSGTRLTVV.

The V gene is TRBV7-9, the J gene TRBJ1-2, with 9 nucleotides matching TRBD1. CDR3 length equals 14 residues. Trimming removed 5 bases from V and 2 bases from J; junction bases left unmatched: 3. CDR1 and CDR2 from the germline V gene are SEHNR and FQNEAQ (reference sequence). CDR3 region: CASSTGTGNYGYTF. The CDR3 DNA sequence: TGTGCCAGCAGCACAGGGACAGGGAACTATGGCTACACCTTC.

The V and J genes are TRBV5-1 and TRBJ2-1; D is undetermined. The CDR3 consists of 15 residues. Per germline, CDR1 SGHRS and CDR2 YFSETQ. V was clipped by 0 bases and J by 6 bases, with 13 bases between them. The CDR3 is CASSLGHRDPNEQFF. DNA for the CDR3: TGCGCCAGCAGCTTGGGACACCGTGACCCCAATGAGCAGTTCTTC.

The chain employs TRBV19 and TRBJ1-2, with D hard to call. The CDR3 is 14 residues long. The germline V and J ends were trimmed by 3 bases and 7 bases, with 15 bases remaining between them. Germline lookup yields CDR1 LNHDA and CDR2 SQIVND (reference sequence). CDR3: CASSIGGRAVGYTF. The CDR3 coding sequence is TGTGCCAGTAGTATTGGAGGACGGGCTGTTGGCTACACCTTC.

In its sample, this clone was seen a few times. V is TRBV30 and J is TRBJ1-2; D is uncertain. Between the trimmed V and J ends, which lost 0 bases and 0 bases, there was a span of 11 bases. The CDR3 spans 15 residues. Germline-derived CDR1 and CDR2 are GTSNPN and SVGIG (reference sequence). The CDR3 loop is CAWSVIHRANYGYTF. The CDR3 DNA reads TGTGCCTGGAGTGTGATCCACAGAGCTAACTATGGCTACACCTTC.

The chain joins TRBV5-6 to TRBJ2-5; 7 nucleotides align to TRBD1. V shed 0 bases and J 5 bases; nucleotides not matched to a gene: 4. Germline CDR1 reads SGHDT; CDR2 reads YYEEEE. The CDR3 contains 14 residues. CDR3 protein: CASSLDGRGETQYF. The CDR3, as DNA: TGTGCCAGCAGCTTGGACGGCAGGGGGGAGACCCAGTACTTC.

The chain links TRBV5-1 to TRBJ1-1; a possible D gene is TRBD1 (5 bases). The V gene's germline CDR1 is SGHRS and CDR2 YFSETQ. Trimming took 2 bases from V and 1 from J, leaving 9 bases between them. The CDR3 extends over 14 amino acids. In nucleotides, the CDR3 is TGCGCCAGCAGCTTACAGGATTGGAACACTGAAGCTTTCTTT. This gives the protein CASSLQDWNTEAFF.

The V call is TRBV18, the J call TRBJ2-7, with TRBD1 matching over 7 bases. Germline-derived CDR1 and CDR2 are KGHSH and LQKENI. The CDR3 runs 14 residues. J gave up 4 bases and V 3 bases, and 6 bases lay outside the gene matches. CDR3 sequence (DNA): TGTGCCAGCTCACCGGGACAGCTTAGTTACGAGCAGTACTTC. This gives the protein CASSPGQLSYEQYF.

The chain has TRBV7-2 and TRBJ1-1; D possibly corresponds to TRBD1 (6 bases). The CDR3 spans 16 residues. Germline lookup yields CDR1 SGHTA and CDR2 FQGNSA. Trimming left V 4 bases short and J 6 bases short, with 21 bases between. The DNA of the CDR3 is TGTGCCAGCAGCTCGCGGGGGGGCGTCGGTTATGCTGAAGCTTTCTTT. Protein product: CASSSRGGVGYAEAFF. Together with reference TRBV7-2 and TRBJ1-1, the CDR3 gives the full variable domain: GAGVSQSPSNKVTEKGKDVELRCDPISGHTALYWYRQSLGQGLEFLIYFQGNSAPDKSGLPSDRFSAERTGGSVSTLTIQRTQQEDSAVYLCASSSRGGVGYAEAFFGQGTRLTVV.

The chain recombines TRBV30 with TRBJ2-2; 7 bases match TRBD2. This CDR3 has 15 amino acids. V dropped 4 bases and J dropped 4; count of bases not matched to a gene: 9. Germline-derived CDR1 and CDR2 are GTSNPN and SVGIG (reference sequence). CDR3 nucleotides: TGTGCCTGGAAGGGATTGGAGCGGGGCACCGGGGAGCTGTTTTTT. This sequence encodes CAWKGLERGTGELFF.

The genes are TRBV7-3 and TRBJ1-1; 7 bases agree with TRBD1. Germline lookup yields CDR1 SGHTA and CDR2 FQGTGA. Germline trimming cut 4 bases from V and 9 bases from J; bases unmatched to any gene: 8. The CDR3 is made up of 13 amino acids. The CDR3 is CASSSDRAPQAFF. The DNA for the CDR3 is TGTGCCAGCAGCTCAGACAGGGCCCCTCAAGCTTTCTTT.

The chain uses TRBV21-1 and TRBJ1-2; no check of the table's D call, TRBD1, against the DNA was made. TRBV21-1 is described as a pseudogene. This CDR3 is built from 20 residues. The CDR3 coding sequence is TGTGCCAGCAGCCCAAATAGTCTGCGGGACAGTCCCGTCCCTAACTATGGCTACACCTTC. Amino acids: CASSPNSLRDSPVPNYGYTF.

This clone has just a few counts. The sample holds other DNA sequences that translate to the same CDR3. The chain couples TRBV28 to TRBJ2-5; 7 nucleotides match TRBD2. The length of the CDR3 is 15 residues. CDR1 and CDR2 (germline): MDHEN, SYDVKM. Trimming cost V 1 base and J 5 bases; bases outside gene matches: 7. The CDR3 reads CASSLSGGRGETQYF. DNA for the CDR3: TGTGCCAGCAGTTTATCCGGCGGGAGAGGGGAGACCCAGTACTTC. The whole variable domain, filled in from reference TRBV28 and TRBJ2-5, reads DVKVTQSSRYLVKRTGEKVFLECVQDMDHENMFWYRQDPGLGLRLIYFSYDVKMKEKGDIPEGYSVSREKKERFSLILESASTNQTSMYLCASSLSGGRGETQYFGPGTRLLVL.

The J gene is TRBJ2-5, the V gene TRBV11-2; D gene unclear. V lost 0 bases and J lost 5, with 13 bases in between. Germline-derived CDR1 and CDR2 are SGHAT and FQNNGV. The CDR3 spans 15 residues. CDR3 sequence (DNA): TGTGCCAGCAGCTTAGATCTTCCGGGTTGGGAGACCCAGTACTTC. Residues: CASSLDLPGWETQYF.

The chain joins TRBV5-1 to TRBJ2-5; 10 positions match TRBD1. The DNA end is more similar to TRBJ2-7, so the J call may be wrong. This CDR3 is built from 16 residues. Germline V lookup: CDR1 SGHRS, CDR2 YFSETQ. The CDR3 sequence is CASSLAPGQGTYEQYF. The CDR3, as DNA: TGCGCCAGCAGCTTGGCGCCGGGACAGGGGACCTACGAGCAGTACTTC.

In nucleotides, the CDR3 is TGTGCCAGCTCACCACCGAGAGGGACAGTTTCCTACGAGCAGTACTTC. Translated, it gives CASSPPRGTVSYEQYF. The chain employs TRBV18 and TRBJ2-7; 7 bases fit TRBD1. This CDR3 is 16 amino acids long. The junction had 6 bases not matched to a gene; V was cut back by 0 bases and J by 1 base. Per the germline V gene, CDR1 is KGHSH and CDR2 is LQKENI.

The chain combines TRBV5-1 with TRBJ2-7; D is perhaps TRBD1 (6 bases). The CDR3 is 15 amino acids. The germline V and J ends were trimmed by 5 bases and 3 bases, with 18 bases remaining between them. The germline gives CDR1 SGHRS, CDR2 YFSETQ. The CDR3: CASRYIDSTGYEQYF. CDR3 sequence (DNA): TGCGCCAGCAGGTATATTGACTCGACAGGCTACGAGCAGTACTTC. The variable domain in full, completed from reference TRBV5-1 and TRBJ2-7, reads KAGVTQTPRYLIKTRGQQVTLSCSPISGHRSVSWYQQTPGQGLQFLFEYFSETQRNKGNFPGRFSGRQFSNSRSEMNVSTLELGDSALYLCASRYIDSTGYEQYFGPGTRLTVT.